This T cell receptor (beta chain) originates from a study of CD8+CD57+ T cells in acquired aplastic anemia. Across the study: Quantities of DNA derived from sorted CD4+ and CD8+ cells averaged about 3.2 ug. On average, healthy donors gave around 9.9 million reads for CD4+ cells. General observations from the study: Simpson's diversity of CD8+ cells was not significantly different in patients compared with controls.

The TCR beta profiling, which covered VDJ combination and CDR3 sequence, was carried out using genomic DNA as the template. TCRdb re-called the reads with MiXCR, one entry per CDR3 protein. The data show 400,000 to 500,000 distinct CDR3 sequences, about two thirds seen once. Germline CDR1 and CDR2: SGHTA and FQGNSA. V was trimmed by 8 bases and J by 4 bases, leaving 11 bases between them. This CDR3 is 12 amino acids long. Worth noting for this clonotype: Its antigen is unidentified. Since no conserved phenylalanine or tryptophan closes the CDR3, a read error is the likely cause.

The genes are TRBV7-2 and TRBJ1-2, with D unclear. Sample: sorted CD4+, CD8+, or CD8+CD57+ T cells (not recorded which) from PBMCs. This receptor was taken from a human donor in good health, serving as a control. The CDR3 reads CASGLETYGYTY. In DNA, the CDR3 is TGTGCCAGCGGTCTGGAAACCTATGGCTACACCTAC.